The rows below give T cell receptor beta chains drawn from one sample of a study of cytomegalovirus exposure and HLA in healthy donors. The method was immunoSEQ multiplex PCR; TCRdb's version includes in-frame clones alone and lacks a portion of them. The sample carries approximately 140,000 clones, just under 80% recorded once. Source material: PBMCs. These receptors were obtained from a man aged 25 to 40 in good health and CMV-seronegative. Each CDR3 is given with its conserved first and last residue. Fields, in order: V gene, D gene, clone size, J gene, CDR3 DNA, CDR3 protein. A D gene is named only where the DNA matches it firmly. Expanded clones are given a class, and other clones once, few, many or no size at all.

V gene: TRBV2
D gene: TRBD1
clone size: few
J gene: TRBJ1-1
CDR3 DNA: TGTGCCAGCAGGACAACGGGACAGGGTTACACTGAAGCTTTCTTT
CDR3 protein: CASRTTGQGYTEAFF

V gene: TRBV18
D gene: NA
clone size: NA
J gene: TRBJ1-1
CDR3 DNA: TGTGCCAGCTCACCAAGGGAGGGCGGGAGCACTGAAGCTTTCTTT
CDR3 protein: CASSPREGGSTEAFF

V gene: TRBV29-1
D gene: NA
clone size: few
J gene: TRBJ2-7
CDR3 DNA: TGCAGCGTTGAAGCCCCCAGTGTTGGCTACGAGCAGTACTTC
CDR3 protein: CSVEAPSVGYEQYF

V gene: TRBV6-1
D gene: TRBD1
clone size: NA
J gene: TRBJ1-4
CDR3 DNA: TGTGCCAGCAGTGAAGTATTGACAGGGGGGTCACCTAATGAAAAACTGTTTTTT
CDR3 protein: CASSEVLTGGSPNEKLFF

V gene: TRBV5-5
D gene: NA
clone size: few
J gene: TRBJ1-4
CDR3 DNA: TGTGCCAGCAGCTTGAACCCTGAGGAAAAACTGTTTTTT
CDR3 protein: CASSLNPEEKLFF

V gene: TRBV9
D gene: TRBD2
clone size: NA
J gene: TRBJ2-2
CDR3 DNA: TGTGCCAGCAGCCCCGGGACTAGAAACACCGGGGAGCTGTTTTTT
CDR3 protein: CASSPGTRNTGELFF

V gene: TRBV6-1
D gene: TRBD1
clone size: NA
J gene: TRBJ1-2
CDR3 DNA: TGTGCCAGCAGACAGGGGACGTATGGCTACACCTTC
CDR3 protein: CASRQGTYGYTF

V gene: TRBV6-1
D gene: NA
clone size: NA
J gene: TRBJ2-7
CDR3 DNA: TGTGCCAGCACCTGGGGGGGGCTCTCCTACGAGCAGTACTTC
CDR3 protein: CASTWGGLSYEQYF

V gene: TRBV7-6
D gene: TRBD1
clone size: NA
J gene: TRBJ2-2
CDR3 DNA: TGTGCCAGCAGCGGGACAGGGGGCGCGGACACCGGGGAGCTGTTTTTT
CDR3 protein: CASSGTGGADTGELFF

V gene: TRBV6-5
D gene: NA
clone size: NA
J gene: TRBJ2-7
CDR3 DNA: TGTGCCAGCAAGCGGACAGACTCCTACGAGCAGTACTTC
CDR3 protein: CASKRTDSYEQYF

V gene: TRBV5-4
D gene: NA
clone size: NA
J gene: TRBJ2-6
CDR3 DNA: TGTGCCAGCAGCCTTGGGCACTCTGGGGCCAACGTCCTGACTTTC
CDR3 protein: CASSLGHSGANVLTF

V gene: TRBV7-3
D gene: TRBD1
clone size: NA
J gene: TRBJ2-7
CDR3 DNA: TGTGCCAGCAGCTTTTCCGGGACAGGGGTTGAGGAGCAGTACTTC
CDR3 protein: CASSFSGTGVEEQYF

V gene: TRBV5-1
D gene: NA
clone size: NA
J gene: TRBJ2-3
CDR3 DNA: TGCGCCAGCAGCTTAGAGTACACAGATACGCAGTATTTT
CDR3 protein: CASSLEYTDTQYF

V gene: TRBV6-5
D gene: NA
clone size: NA
J gene: TRBJ2-6
CDR3 DNA: TGTGCCAGCAACCCGAAGCCCGGGGCCAACGTCCTGACTTTC
CDR3 protein: CASNPKPGANVLTF

V gene: TRBV14
D gene: TRBD2
clone size: NA
J gene: TRBJ2-3
CDR3 DNA: TGTGCCAGCGCTACTAGCGGGAGAACAGATACGCAGTATTTT
CDR3 protein: CASATSGRTDTQYF

V gene: TRBV5-1
D gene: TRBD2
clone size: once
J gene: TRBJ2-5
CDR3 DNA: TGCGCCAGCAACCCCTGGGGCGGGAGCGAGACCCAGTACTTC
CDR3 protein: CASNPWGGSETQYF

V gene: TRBV2
D gene: TRBD1
clone size: NA
J gene: TRBJ2-3
CDR3 DNA: TGTGCCAGCAGTTCGACAGGGGTTGGGTCAGATACGCAGTATTTT
CDR3 protein: CASSSTGVGSDTQYF

V gene: TRBV5-1
D gene: TRBD1
clone size: NA
J gene: TRBJ1-2
CDR3 DNA: TGCGCCAGCAGCTTGGGGACAGGTGCCCTAGAATGGGGCTATGGCTACACCTTC
CDR3 protein: CASSLGTGALEWGYGYTF

V gene: TRBV9
D gene: TRBD2
clone size: NA
J gene: TRBJ2-1
CDR3 DNA: TGTGCCAGCAGCGAGCCCTCCGTAGGGACTAGCGGGAGTTTTGTTCGATCCTACAATGAGCAGTTCTTC
CDR3 protein: CASSEPSVGTSGSFVRSYNEQFF

V gene: TRBV9
D gene: NA
clone size: NA
J gene: TRBJ1-1
CDR3 DNA: TGTGCCAGCAGCGCTTCTACAGGGTTGAACACTGAAGCTTTCTTT
CDR3 protein: CASSASTGLNTEAFF

V gene: TRBV13
D gene: NA
clone size: NA
J gene: TRBJ1-2
CDR3 DNA: TGTGCCAGCAGCTTACTTCCCAGTCAGGACTACACCTTC
CDR3 protein: CASSLLPSQDYTF

V gene: TRBV10-3
D gene: NA
clone size: NA
J gene: TRBJ2-5
CDR3 DNA: TGTGCCATCAGAGATAGCGAGGTGGAGACCCAGTACTTC
CDR3 protein: CAIRDSEVETQYF

V gene: TRBV2
D gene: NA
clone size: NA
J gene: TRBJ1-2
CDR3 DNA: TGTGCCAGCAGTGAGGGGGGGGCTAGAGTACGGACCTTC
CDR3 protein: CASSEGGARVRTF

V gene: TRBV28
D gene: TRBD1
clone size: NA
J gene: TRBJ1-2
CDR3 DNA: TGTGCCAGCAGTTTCCAGGGGGCGGGGTATGGCTACACCTTC
CDR3 protein: CASSFQGAGYGYTF

V gene: TRBV5-1
D gene: TRBD1
clone size: NA
J gene: TRBJ2-5
CDR3 DNA: TGCGCCAGCAGCGGTGGACAGGGCCATCAAGAGACCCAGTACTTC
CDR3 protein: CASSGGQGHQETQYF

V gene: TRBV2
D gene: NA
clone size: NA
J gene: TRBJ1-5
CDR3 DNA: TGTGCCAGCAGTAGACAGGTCAATCAGCCCCAGCATTTT
CDR3 protein: CASSRQVNQPQHF

V gene: TRBV7-8
D gene: NA
clone size: NA
J gene: TRBJ2-5
CDR3 DNA: TGTGCCAGCAGCTCCCGGTGGGCGGGGATGGAGACCCAGTACTTC
CDR3 protein: CASSSRWAGMETQYF

V gene: TRBV29-1
D gene: NA
clone size: once
J gene: TRBJ2-1
CDR3 DNA: TGCAGCGTTGAAGTCACAGGCTTCACGTCGTGTGAGCAGTTCTTC
CDR3 protein: CSVEVTGFTSCEQFF

V gene: TRBV28
D gene: NA
clone size: NA
J gene: TRBJ2-5
CDR3 DNA: TGTGCCAGCAGTCCCCAGGGGTGGTACCAAGAGACCCAGTACTTC
CDR3 protein: CASSPQGWYQETQYF

V gene: TRBV30
D gene: TRBD1
clone size: NA
J gene: TRBJ1-5
CDR3 DNA: TGTGCCTGGAGTGTACGATTGACAGGGGATCAGCCCCAGCATTTT
CDR3 protein: CAWSVRLTGDQPQHF

V gene: TRBV28
D gene: TRBD1
clone size: once
J gene: TRBJ1-2
CDR3 DNA: TGTGCCAGCAGCCCCCCCGGACAGGGGGCTGGCTACACCTTC
CDR3 protein: CASSPPGQGAGYTF

V gene: TRBV5-1
D gene: NA
clone size: NA
J gene: TRBJ2-5
CDR3 DNA: TGCGCCAGCAGCTCACAGCTTCAAGAGACCCAGTACTTC
CDR3 protein: CASSSQLQETQYF

V gene: TRBV15
D gene: NA
clone size: once
J gene: TRBJ2-3
CDR3 DNA: TGTGCCACCAGCAGATCCTATTCCTATACGCAGTATTTT
CDR3 protein: CATSRSYSYTQYF

V gene: TRBV5-8
D gene: TRBD1
clone size: NA
J gene: TRBJ2-7
CDR3 DNA: TGTGCCAGCAGCCCGAACAGGGGGCTGGGGGAGCAGTACTTC
CDR3 protein: CASSPNRGLGEQYF

V gene: TRBV9
D gene: TRBD2
clone size: NA
J gene: TRBJ2-1
CDR3 DNA: TGTGCCAGCAGCGTTCGAGCGGGAGAATCCAATGAGCAGTTCTTC
CDR3 protein: CASSVRAGESNEQFF

V gene: TRBV28
D gene: TRBD1
clone size: NA
J gene: TRBJ1-1
CDR3 DNA: TGTGCCAGCAGTTTATTAGGACAGGGAGCTTTCTTT
CDR3 protein: CASSLLGQGAFF

V gene: TRBV5-1
D gene: NA
clone size: NA
J gene: TRBJ1-4
CDR3 DNA: TGCGCCAGCCCGACCGGGGGGGGGAGAACTAATGAAAAACTGTTTTTT
CDR3 protein: CASPTGGGRTNEKLFF